The rows below give T cell receptor beta chains drawn from one sample of a study of beta chain features in type 1 diabetes. Only in-frame clones appear in the TCRdb table, and some are missing; sequencing was by immunoSEQ multiplex PCR. The repertoire has 150,000 to 190,000 clones, around 8% of them found once; the top ten carry around 0.65%. What was sequenced was central memory CD4+ T cells from blood. The receptors originated from a man between 18 and 35 years old in good health. The CDR3 runs from the conserved cysteine through the conserved F or W. The D gene is left open where the match is weak. Some rows have no size entry. The others give once, few or many, or a class for an expanded clone.

abundance	j_gene	v_gene	d_gene	len	CDR3aa	CDR3nt
few	TRBJ1-5	TRBV6-1	.	13	CASSPDNNQPQHF	TGTGCCAGCAGCCCGGACAACAATCAGCCCCAGCATTTT
.	TRBJ2-1	TRBV19	.	14	CASSILASVDEQFF	TGTGCCAGTAGTATTCTAGCGTCAGTCGATGAGCAGTTCTTC
.	TRBJ2-2	TRBV5-4	TRBD1	17	CASSLPGQGAATGELFF	TGTGCCAGCAGCTTACCCGGACAGGGGGCAGCCACCGGGGAGCTGTTTTTT
few	TRBJ1-6	TRBV7-2	.	15	CASSLIWRGNSPLHF	TGTGCCAGCAGCTTAATTTGGCGGGGTAATTCACCCCTCCACTTT
few	TRBJ2-3	TRBV5-6	.	17	CASSPGTGTRGTDTQYF	TGTGCCAGCAGCCCGGGGACCGGGACACGAGGCACAGATACGCAGTATTTT
few	TRBJ1-2	TRBV9	.	14	CASSVFLGEGGYTF	TGTGCCAGCAGCGTATTCCTAGGGGAAGGTGGCTACACCTTC
.	TRBJ2-7	TRBV2	.	17	CASTPGTSASVLGGQYF	TGTGCCAGCACCCCAGGAACCTCGGCTAGCGTTCTCGGGGGGCAGTACTTC
few	TRBJ2-1	TRBV5-5	TRBD1	15	CASSSGQGERNEQFF	TGTGCCAGCAGCTCCGGACAGGGGGAACGGAATGAGCAGTTCTTC
.	TRBJ2-7	TRBV28	TRBD2	11	CATALGRGQYF	TGTGCCACCGCCCTCGGGAGGGGGCAGTACTTC
few	TRBJ1-1	TRBV6-6	TRBD1	15	CASSDTGTDNTEAFF	TGTGCCAGCAGTGATACAGGGACAGACAACACTGAAGCTTTCTTT
few	TRBJ2-1	TRBV7-9	TRBD1	14	CASSSDRGYNEQFF	TGTGCCAGCAGCTCGGACAGGGGGTACAATGAGCAGTTCTTC
many	TRBJ1-2	TRBV5-4	TRBD1	15	CASRAPGQPNYGYTF	TGTGCCAGCAGGGCACCGGGACAGCCTAACTATGGCTACACCTTC
many	TRBJ1-5	TRBV23-1	.	16	CASSHIPWDNGQPQHF	TGCGCCAGCAGTCACATACCCTGGGACAATGGACAGCCCCAGCATTTT
.	TRBJ2-7	TRBV6-1	TRBD1	15	CASRTTGTGGYEQYF	TGTGCCAGCAGAACGACCGGGACAGGGGGGTACGAGCAGTACTTC
few	TRBJ1-1	TRBV7-9	.	13	CASTGTRFTEAFF	TGTGCCAGTACAGGGACTAGATTTACTGAAGCTTTCTTT
.	TRBJ2-6	TRBV11-1	.	16	CASSLAWATGANVLTF	TGTGCCAGCAGCTTGGCATGGGCTACTGGGGCCAACGTCCTGACTTTC
.	TRBJ2-3	TRBV9	TRBD2	16	CASSASRGRVGDTQYF	TGTGCCAGCAGCGCATCTAGAGGGAGGGTTGGAGATACGCAGTATTTT
.	TRBJ1-4	TRBV29-1	TRBD1	15	CSVARQGGTNEKLFF	TGCAGCGTTGCTAGACAGGGGGGAACTAATGAAAAACTGTTTTTT
few	TRBJ1-5	TRBV7-9	.	12	CASQGDNQPQHF	TGTGCCAGCCAGGGCGACAATCAGCCCCAGCATTTT
.	TRBJ1-2	TRBV30	.	12	CAWSQGLSGYTF	TGTGCCTGGAGTCAGGGTTTGAGTGGCTACACCTTC